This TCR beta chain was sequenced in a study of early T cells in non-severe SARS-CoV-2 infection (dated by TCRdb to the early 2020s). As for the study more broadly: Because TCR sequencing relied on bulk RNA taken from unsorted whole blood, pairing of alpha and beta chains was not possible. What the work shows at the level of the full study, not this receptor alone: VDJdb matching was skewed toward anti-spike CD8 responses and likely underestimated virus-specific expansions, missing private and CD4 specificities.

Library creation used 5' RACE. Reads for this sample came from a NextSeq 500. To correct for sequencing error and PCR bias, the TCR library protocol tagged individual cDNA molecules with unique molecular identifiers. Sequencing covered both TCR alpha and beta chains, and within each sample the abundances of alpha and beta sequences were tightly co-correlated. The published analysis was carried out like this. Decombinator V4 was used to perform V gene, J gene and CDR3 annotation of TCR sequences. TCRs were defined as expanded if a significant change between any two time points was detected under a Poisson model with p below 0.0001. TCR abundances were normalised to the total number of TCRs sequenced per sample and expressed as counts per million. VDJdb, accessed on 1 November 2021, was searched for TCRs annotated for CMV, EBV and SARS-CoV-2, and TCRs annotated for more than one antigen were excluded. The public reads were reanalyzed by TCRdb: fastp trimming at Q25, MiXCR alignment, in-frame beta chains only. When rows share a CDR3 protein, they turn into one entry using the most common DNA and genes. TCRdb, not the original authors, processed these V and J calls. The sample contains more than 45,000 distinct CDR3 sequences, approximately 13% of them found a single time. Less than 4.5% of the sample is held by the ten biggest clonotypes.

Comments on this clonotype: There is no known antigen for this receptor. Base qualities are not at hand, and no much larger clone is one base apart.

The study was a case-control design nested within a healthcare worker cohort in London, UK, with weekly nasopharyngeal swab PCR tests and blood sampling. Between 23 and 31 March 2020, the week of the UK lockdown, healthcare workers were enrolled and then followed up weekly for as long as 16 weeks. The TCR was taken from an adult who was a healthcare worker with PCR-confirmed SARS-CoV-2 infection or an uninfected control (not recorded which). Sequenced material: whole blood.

At the DNA level, the sequence is TGTGCCAGCAGCTTAGGTCCCCCTACGAGCTCCTACGAGCAGTACTTC. It codes for CASSLGPPTSSYEQYF. Recombination connected TRBV7-6 to TRBJ2-7, with the D gene too uncertain to name. V and J are truncated by 1 base and 0 bases respectively, leaving an intervening sequence of 13 bases. As encoded in the germline V gene, CDR1 is SGHVS while CDR2 is FNYEAQ. Its CDR3 holds 16 amino acids, cysteine through phenylalanine. The kept DNA is CDR3 alone, 48 bases in frame from the first base.